Sequencing of this T cell receptor (beta chain) was carried out in a study of blood T cell repertoires in COVID-19. Study at large: Samples of COVID-19 (acute and convalescent) were obtained from the United States, Italy and Spain. T cells, B-cell-depleted T cells, or PBMCs supplied cDNA or gDNA.

Patients from Seattle were sampled longitudinally, starting during active infection. The V and J ends lost 4 bases and 5 bases, in that order; junction bases with no gene match: 8. The CDR3 runs to 15 residues. CDR1 SGHRS and CDR2 YFSETQ come from the germline V gene. Original handling: From reference gene primer amplification, estimates of nucleated cell counts were derived. The method was immunoSEQ multiplex PCR; TCRdb's version includes in-frame clones alone and lacks a portion of them. The DNA gave D and trimming, while V, J and clone size come from that table. The sample yields about 24,000 clones, about 88% seen once.

The TCR was taken from a man in his 70s with COVID-19, enrolled during active disease. V and J are TRBV5-1 and TRBJ2-2, with TRBD1 matching over 7 bases. The specimen was peripheral blood. CDR3 nucleotides: TGCGCCAGCAGCAAAATCGGGACAGAAACCGGGGAGCTGTTTTTT. It encodes CASSKIGTETGELFF. Combining the CDR3 with reference TRBV5-1 and TRBJ2-2 gives the whole variable domain KAGVTQTPRYLIKTRGQQVTLSCSPISGHRSVSWYQQTPGQGLQFLFEYFSETQRNKGNFPGRFSGRQFSNSRSEMNVSTLELGDSALYLCASSKIGTETGELFFGEGSRLTVL.